What follows are 13 T cell receptor beta chains derived from one specimen sequenced in a study of blood T cell repertoires in COVID-19. Produced via immunoSEQ multiplex PCR; TCRdb's table is partial and in-frame only. Of 150,000 to 200,000 clones listed, 80% are singletons. Sequencing was carried out using PBMCs or T cells enriched from blood (not recorded which). The receptors were gathered from a woman aged 55-69 years who had recovered from COVID-19.

In its sample, this clone was seen a few times. Germline and junction disagree at one end, which may indicate a read error. The genes are TRBV18 and TRBJ1-1; D gene unclear. The CDR3 spans 14 residues. Looked up from germline, CDR1 is KGHSH and CDR2 is LQKENI. CDR3 protein: CASSPMPVNVVLLF. CDR3 in DNA: TGTGCCAGCTCACCAATGCCAGTGAACGTGGTGCTCCTCTTT.

This clone was detected only a few times. The junction and the germline gene differ at one end; a read error may be behind it. The chain carries TRBV27 and TRBJ2-1; a weak D match, TRBD1 (5 bases). The germline V gene encodes CDR1 MNHEY and CDR2 SMNVEV (reference sequence). The CDR3 is 13 residues long. CDR3 amino acids: CASSFRGYDEQFF. The CDR3 bases are TGTGCCAGCAGTTTTAGGGGCTACGATGAGCAGTTCTTC.

The chain has TRBV6-5 and TRBJ1-2; 7 bases match TRBD1. The junction had 13 bases not matched to a gene; V was cut back by 9 bases and J by 3 bases. Germline CDR1 is MNHEY and CDR2 is SVGAGI. CDR3 size: 15 residues. CDR3 nucleotides: TGTGCCAGTGATCAAGGCGGCAGGGGGTACTATGGCTACACCTTC. As protein: CASDQGGRGYYGYTF.

V usage is TRBV29-1 and J usage is TRBJ1-2, with a weak D call TRBD1 (5 bases). The V end was cut by 6 bases, the J end by 6 bases, with 14 bases between. Germline V gives CDR1 SQVTM, CDR2 ANQGSEA. The CDR3 sequence is 12 residues long. DNA for the CDR3: TGCAGCGTAACCCAGGGTGGCGATGGCTACACCTTC. Its translation: CSVTQGGDGYTF.

The V and J genes are TRBV27 and TRBJ2-6, with unresolved D. With 3 bases removed from V and 0 bases from J, the gap between germline ends came to 3 bases. Germline V gene data show CDR1 as MNHEY and CDR2 as SMNVEV (reference sequence). The CDR3 consists of 14 residues. CDR3 sequence (DNA): TGTGCCAGCAGTTTTAGCTCTGGGGCCAACGTCCTGACTTTC. Translated, it gives CASSFSSGANVLTF.

The gene calls are TRBV29-1 and TRBJ1-1; D possibly corresponds to TRBD1 (6 bases). The CDR3 totals 14 residues. Germline CDR1 SQVTM, CDR2 ANQGSEA. The germline V and J ends were trimmed by 8 bases and 4 bases, with 20 bases remaining between them. CDR3 loop: CSWAQGSFGTEAFF. DNA for the CDR3: TGCAGCTGGGCACAGGGCTCCTTTGGCACTGAAGCTTTCTTT.

The chain uses TRBV5-1 and TRBJ1-4; D ambiguous. The CDR3 has 16 amino acids. The V end was cut by 4 bases, the J end by 2 bases, with 15 bases between. Germline V lookup: CDR1 SGHRS, CDR2 YFSETQ. The CDR3 region is CASSKDQRATNEKLFF. CDR3 in DNA: TGCGCCAGCAGCAAGGACCAGAGGGCGACTAATGAAAAACTGTTTTTT.

The chain combines TRBV27 with TRBJ2-1, with D possibly being TRBD1 (5 bases). The CDR3 is made up of 14 amino acids. Trimming removed 10 bases from V and 7 bases from J, with 20 bases in between. Germline V gives CDR1 MNHEY, CDR2 SMNVEV (reference sequence). The CDR3 bases are TGTGCCACTATGGACCGCAGGGATCGTAATGAGCAGTTCTTC. Amino acid sequence: CATMDRRDRNEQFF.

In the case of this clone: Within the sample, other DNA sequences also encode this same CDR3. V and J are TRBV29-1 and TRBJ1-2; 11 bases map to TRBD1. Germline CDR1 SQVTM, CDR2 ANQGSEA. The CDR3 length is 13 residues. With 4 bases clipped from V and 4 bases from J, the junction kept 2 bases outside the gene matches. DNA of the CDR3: TGCAGCGTTGTGGGACAGGGGGTCTATGGCTACACCTTC. This codes for CSVVGQGVYGYTF.

In nucleotides, the CDR3 is TGTGCCAGCAGTGCCGATGGGCTAAACTATGGCTACACCTTC. It encodes CASSADGLNYGYTF. The chain employs TRBV2 and TRBJ1-2; D call uncertain. The CDR3 has 14 amino acids. Germline CDR1 reads SNHLY; CDR2 reads FYNNEI. Deletions cut 4 bases from V and 2 bases from J, with 11 bases between.

This clone was counted ten times or more. The chain joins TRBV2 to TRBJ1-1; D is possibly TRBD1 (6 bases). Germline CDR1 and CDR2: SNHLY and FYNNEI. This CDR3 region has 15 residues. V was trimmed by 7 bases and J by 6 bases, leaving 21 bases between them. The CDR3 nucleotides are TGTGCCAGCACCAGGGGTCGAGGGTTTGGTTCTGAAGCTTTCTTT. The encoded protein is CASTRGRGFGSEAFF.

The chain combines TRBV19 with TRBJ1-5, with D tentatively TRBD1 (5 bases). Trimming cost V 7 bases and J 8 bases, with 15 bases left between them. The germline V gene encodes CDR1 LNHDA and CDR2 SQIVND (reference sequence). The CDR3 loop spans 13 amino acids. The CDR3 here is CASTKVAREPQHF. As DNA, the CDR3 is TGTGCCAGTACCAAGGTGGCCAGGGAGCCCCAGCATTTT.

This clone was seen a single time. The V and J genes are TRBV27 and TRBJ2-7; possible D gene TRBD2, 5 bases. The V and J ends lost 0 bases and 2 bases respectively, with 11 bases between them. The CDR3 is 15 residues long. In germline, CDR1 is MNHEY, CDR2 SMNVEV (reference sequence). CDR3 nucleotides: TGTGCCAGCAGTTTATCGTTTTCCGGGACCTACGAGCAGTACTTC. It encodes CASSLSFSGTYEQYF.